This TCR beta chain came from a study of blood T cells in healthy people across ages. A second PCR of 7 to 11 cycles used a sample-barcoded 5' primer and a J-beta primer mix. Each cDNA molecule received a tag from a template-switch adaptor that had 12 random nucleotides. TCRdb reprocessed the 5' RACE reads via MiXCR and lists one record per CDR3 protein. The sample consists of under 700,000 distinct CDR3 sequences, around 24% of them appearing once. CDR1 and CDR2 from the germline V gene are MNHNS and SASEGT. This CDR3 comprises 14 residues. V lost 8 bases, J lost 0 bases, and 7 bases stayed unmatched. Study-wide findings and caveats: Older age coincided with a roughly linear decline in TCR beta diversity per million T cells.

Ten or more counts support this clonotype. Its antigen is unidentified. These data were also filed under a second study, of T cells of mothers and their children. That source reports: Related and unrelated pairs show similar thymic shaping of TCR recombination output. The authors found no persistent microchimeric T cell clones.

The material sequenced was blood. The TCR sequence derives from a boy under 18 in good health. The V call is TRBV6-1, the J call TRBJ2-7, with 7 bases identical to TRBD1. The CDR3 coding sequence is TGTGCCAGCTTGGGACAGCGACTCTCCTACGAGCAGTACTTC. Translation: CASLGQRLSYEQYF.